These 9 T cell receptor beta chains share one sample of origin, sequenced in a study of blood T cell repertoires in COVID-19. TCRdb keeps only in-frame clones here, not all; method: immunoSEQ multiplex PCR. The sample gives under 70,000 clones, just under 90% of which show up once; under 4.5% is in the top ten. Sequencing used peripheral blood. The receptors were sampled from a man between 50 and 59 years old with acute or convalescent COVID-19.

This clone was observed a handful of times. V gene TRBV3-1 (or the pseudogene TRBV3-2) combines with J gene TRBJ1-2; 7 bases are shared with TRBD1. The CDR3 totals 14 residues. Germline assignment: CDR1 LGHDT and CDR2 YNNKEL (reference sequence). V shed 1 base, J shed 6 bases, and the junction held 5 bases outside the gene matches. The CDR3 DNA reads TGTGCCAGCAGCCAAGTAACAGGGGACAATGGCTACACCTTC. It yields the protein CASSQVTGDNGYTF.

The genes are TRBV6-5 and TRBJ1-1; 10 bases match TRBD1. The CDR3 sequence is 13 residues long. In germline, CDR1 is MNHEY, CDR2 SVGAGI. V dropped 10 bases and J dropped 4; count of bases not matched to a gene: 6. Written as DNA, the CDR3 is TGTGCCACCGGGGACAGGGGTGGCACTGAAGCTTTCTTT. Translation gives CATGDRGGTEAFF.

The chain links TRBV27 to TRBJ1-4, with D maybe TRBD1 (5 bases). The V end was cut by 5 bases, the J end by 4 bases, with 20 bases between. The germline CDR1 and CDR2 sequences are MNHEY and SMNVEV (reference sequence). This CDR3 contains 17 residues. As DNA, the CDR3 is TGTGCCAGCAGTCGGAGGGTGTTGGGGGGGTTTAATGAAAAACTGTTTTTT. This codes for CASSRRVLGGFNEKLFF.

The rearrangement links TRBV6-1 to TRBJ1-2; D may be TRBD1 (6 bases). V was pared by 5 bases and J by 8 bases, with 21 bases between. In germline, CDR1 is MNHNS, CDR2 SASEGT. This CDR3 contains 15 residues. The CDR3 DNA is TGTGCCAGCAGTCCATCACAGGGCCCATTATTCGGCTACACCTTC. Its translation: CASSPSQGPLFGYTF.

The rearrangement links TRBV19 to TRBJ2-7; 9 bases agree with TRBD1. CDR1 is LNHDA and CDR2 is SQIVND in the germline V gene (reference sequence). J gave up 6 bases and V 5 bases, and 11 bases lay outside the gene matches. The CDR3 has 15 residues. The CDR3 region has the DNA TGTGCCAGTAGTCCCTGGGACAGGGACTTCAGCGAGCAGTACTTC. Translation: CASSPWDRDFSEQYF.

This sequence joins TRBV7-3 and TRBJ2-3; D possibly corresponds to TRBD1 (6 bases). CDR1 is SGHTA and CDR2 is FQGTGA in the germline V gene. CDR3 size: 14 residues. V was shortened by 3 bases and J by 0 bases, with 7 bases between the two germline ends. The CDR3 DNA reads TGTGCCAGCAGCTTGAGGGGGAGCACAGATACGCAGTATTTT. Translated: CASSLRGSTDTQYF.

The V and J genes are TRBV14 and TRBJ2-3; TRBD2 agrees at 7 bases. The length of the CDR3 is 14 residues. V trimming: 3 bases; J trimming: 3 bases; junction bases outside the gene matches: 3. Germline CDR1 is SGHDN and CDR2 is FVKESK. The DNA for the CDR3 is TGTGCCAGCAGCCACTGGGGGGGGACAGATACGCAGTATTTT. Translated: CASSHWGGTDTQYF.

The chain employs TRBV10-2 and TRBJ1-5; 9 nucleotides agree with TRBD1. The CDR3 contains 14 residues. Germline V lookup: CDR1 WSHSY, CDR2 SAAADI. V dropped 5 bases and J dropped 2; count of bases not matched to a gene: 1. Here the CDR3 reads CASSRTGGNQPQHF. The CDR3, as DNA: TGCGCCAGCAGTCGGACAGGGGGCAATCAGCCCCAGCATTTT.

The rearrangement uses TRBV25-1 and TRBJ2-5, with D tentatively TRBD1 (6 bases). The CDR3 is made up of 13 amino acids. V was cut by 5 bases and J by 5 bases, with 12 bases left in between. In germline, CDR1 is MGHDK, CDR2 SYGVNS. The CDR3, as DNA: TGTGCCAGCAGTAAACAGGGTTTGGAGACCCAGTACTTC. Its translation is CASSKQGLETQYF.